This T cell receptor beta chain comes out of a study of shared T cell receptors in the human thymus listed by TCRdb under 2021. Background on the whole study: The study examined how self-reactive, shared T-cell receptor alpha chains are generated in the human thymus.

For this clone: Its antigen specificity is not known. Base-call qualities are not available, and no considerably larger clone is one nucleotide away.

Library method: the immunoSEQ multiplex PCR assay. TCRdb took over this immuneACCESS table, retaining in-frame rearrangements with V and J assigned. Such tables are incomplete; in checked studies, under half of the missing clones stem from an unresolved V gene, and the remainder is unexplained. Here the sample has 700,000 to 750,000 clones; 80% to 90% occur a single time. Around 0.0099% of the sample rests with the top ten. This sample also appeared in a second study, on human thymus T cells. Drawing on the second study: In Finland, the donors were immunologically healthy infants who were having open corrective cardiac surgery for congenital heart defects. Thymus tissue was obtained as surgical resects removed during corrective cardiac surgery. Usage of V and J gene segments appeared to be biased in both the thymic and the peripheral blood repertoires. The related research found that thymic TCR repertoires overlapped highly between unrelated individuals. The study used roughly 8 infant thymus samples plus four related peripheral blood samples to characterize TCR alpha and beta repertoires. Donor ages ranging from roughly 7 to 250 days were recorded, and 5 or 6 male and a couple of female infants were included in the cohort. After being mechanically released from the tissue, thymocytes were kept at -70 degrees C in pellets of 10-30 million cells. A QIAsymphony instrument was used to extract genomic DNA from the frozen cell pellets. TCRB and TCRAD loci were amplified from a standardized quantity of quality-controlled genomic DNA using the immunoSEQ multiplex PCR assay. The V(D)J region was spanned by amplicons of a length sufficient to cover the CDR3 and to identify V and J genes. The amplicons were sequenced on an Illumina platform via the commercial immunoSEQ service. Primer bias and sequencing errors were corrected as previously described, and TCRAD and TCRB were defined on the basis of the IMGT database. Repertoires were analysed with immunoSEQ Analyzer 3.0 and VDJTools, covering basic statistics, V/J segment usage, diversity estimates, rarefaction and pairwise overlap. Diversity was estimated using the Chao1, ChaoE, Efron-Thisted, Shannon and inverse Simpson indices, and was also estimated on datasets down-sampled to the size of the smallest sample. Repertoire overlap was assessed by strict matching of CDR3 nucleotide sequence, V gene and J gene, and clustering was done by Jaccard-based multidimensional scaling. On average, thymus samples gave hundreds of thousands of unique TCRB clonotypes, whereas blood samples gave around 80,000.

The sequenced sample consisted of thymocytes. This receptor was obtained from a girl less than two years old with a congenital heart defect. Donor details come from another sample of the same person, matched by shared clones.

The nucleotide sequence is TGCGCCAGCAGACTTACCGTCACCGGGGAGCTGTTTTTT. This is translated as CASRLTVTGELFF. Recombination connected TRBV4-1 to TRBJ2-2, with the identity of the D gene unclear. The CDR3, cysteine through phenylalanine, is 13 amino acids long. Only CDR3 DNA remains: 39 bases, in frame from the first base. The germline V gene encodes CDR1 MGHRA and CDR2 YSYEKL. V is pared back by 6 bases and J by 4 bases, with 9 bases lying between the germline termini.